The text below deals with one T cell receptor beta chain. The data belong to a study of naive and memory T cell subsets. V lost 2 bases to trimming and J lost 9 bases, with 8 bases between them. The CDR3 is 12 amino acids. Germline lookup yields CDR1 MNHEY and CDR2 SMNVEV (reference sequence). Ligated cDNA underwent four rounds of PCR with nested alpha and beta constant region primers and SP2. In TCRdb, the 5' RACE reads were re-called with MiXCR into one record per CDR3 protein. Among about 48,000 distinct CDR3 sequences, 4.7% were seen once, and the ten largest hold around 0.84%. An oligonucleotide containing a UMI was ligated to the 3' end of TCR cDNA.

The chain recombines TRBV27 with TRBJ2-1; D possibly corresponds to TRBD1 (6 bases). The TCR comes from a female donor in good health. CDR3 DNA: TGTGCCAGCAGTTTAAGCAGGGGTGAGCAGTTCTTC. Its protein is CASSLSRGEQFF.